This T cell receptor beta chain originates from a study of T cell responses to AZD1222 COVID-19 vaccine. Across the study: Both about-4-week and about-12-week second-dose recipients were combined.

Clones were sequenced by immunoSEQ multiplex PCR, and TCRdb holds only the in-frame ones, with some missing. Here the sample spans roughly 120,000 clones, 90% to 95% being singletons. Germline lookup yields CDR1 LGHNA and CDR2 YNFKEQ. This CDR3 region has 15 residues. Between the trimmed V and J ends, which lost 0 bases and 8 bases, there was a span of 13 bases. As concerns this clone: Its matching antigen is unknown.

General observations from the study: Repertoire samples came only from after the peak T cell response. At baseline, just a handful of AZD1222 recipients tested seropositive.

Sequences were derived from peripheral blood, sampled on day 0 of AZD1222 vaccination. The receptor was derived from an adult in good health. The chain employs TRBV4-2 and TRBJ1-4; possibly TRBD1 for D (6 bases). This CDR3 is CASSQEGAGLEKLFF. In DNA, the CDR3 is TGTGCCAGCAGCCAAGAGGGGGCTGGGTTGGAAAAACTGTTTTTT.